A selection of T cell receptor beta chains follows, all from one sample in a study of T cell repertoires in cytomegalovirus infection. TCRdb re-called the reads with MiXCR, one entry per CDR3 protein. The sample holds around 710,000 distinct CDR3 sequences; around 29% are singletons and the top ten take roughly 13%. These receptors' targets are unknown. Sequenced here: cultured CD8+ T cells from PBMCs, sampled from culture after CMV antigen stimulation. Receptors originate from a human donor in good health (CMV status not recorded). Some clones in this sample may be carry-over from other donors' samples. Both conserved end residues are part of each CDR3. A D gene is named only where the DNA matches it firmly. A clone size is listed for some rows: how often the clone was seen (once, few, many), or a class if it is expanded.

J gene: TRBJ1-2
D gene: -
clone size: many
V gene: TRBV7-2
CDR3 DNA: TGTGCCAGCAGCCCCCTACAGGGCCTTGATGGCTACACCTTC
CDR3 protein: CASSPLQGLDGYTF

J gene: TRBJ2-1
D gene: TRBD1
clone size: -
V gene: TRBV5-1
CDR3 DNA: TGCGCCAGCAGCTTGCGGCAGGGACAGGGACTCTACAATGAGCAGTTCTTC
CDR3 protein: CASSLRQGQGLYNEQFF

J gene: TRBJ2-5
D gene: -
clone size: many
V gene: TRBV19
CDR3 DNA: TGTGCCAGTGTCGGGCCAGAAGAGACCCAGTACTTC
CDR3 protein: CASVGPEETQYF

J gene: TRBJ2-3
D gene: TRBD2
clone size: -
V gene: TRBV6-5
CDR3 DNA: TGTGCCAGCAGTTACTTAGCGGGGGCAATAGATACGCAGTATTTT
CDR3 protein: CASSYLAGAIDTQYF

J gene: TRBJ2-1
D gene: TRBD2
clone size: -
V gene: TRBV2
CDR3 DNA: TGTGCCAGCAGTGAGGATGAGCGGGGGGGGGACAATGAGCAGTTCTTC
CDR3 protein: CASSEDERGGDNEQFF

J gene: TRBJ2-1
D gene: TRBD2
clone size: -
V gene: TRBV20-1
CDR3 DNA: TGCAGTGCTAGAGATGGCCTAGCGGGGAATGAGCAGTTCTTC
CDR3 protein: CSARDGLAGNEQFF

J gene: TRBJ2-5
D gene: -
clone size: -
V gene: TRBV28
CDR3 DNA: TGTGCCAGCAGTACCCCACTCCGGGACGTGGATGTAGAGACCCAGTACTTC
CDR3 protein: CASSTPLRDVDVETQYF

J gene: TRBJ2-2
D gene: -
clone size: -
V gene: TRBV10-3
CDR3 DNA: TGTGCCATCAGTGAATCCGCGGGACTTAAGAACACCGGGGAGCTGTTTTTT
CDR3 protein: CAISESAGLKNTGELFF

J gene: TRBJ2-2
D gene: TRBD1
clone size: -
V gene: TRBV6-6
CDR3 DNA: TGTGCCAGCAGTTACCCAGGGGGTAGCGACACCGGGGAGCTGTTTTTT
CDR3 protein: CASSYPGGSDTGELFF

J gene: TRBJ2-3
D gene: TRBD2
clone size: -
V gene: TRBV6-6
CDR3 DNA: TGTGCCAGCAGTTCTATTGCCTCGCGGGCTAGCGGGACAGATACGCAGTATTTT
CDR3 protein: CASSSIASRASGTDTQYF

J gene: TRBJ2-1
D gene: -
clone size: -
V gene: TRBV27
CDR3 DNA: TGTGCCAGCAGTTCCCGCGACAATGAGCAGTTCTTC
CDR3 protein: CASSSRDNEQFF

J gene: TRBJ1-4
D gene: TRBD1
clone size: -
V gene: TRBV28
CDR3 DNA: TGTGCCAGCCTCGGGGGACAGGGAGGAGAAAAACTGTTTTTT
CDR3 protein: CASLGGQGGEKLFF

J gene: TRBJ2-5
D gene: -
clone size: -
V gene: TRBV7-2
CDR3 DNA: TGTGCCAGCAGCCATGCAGGGGTCTCGGAGACCCAGTACTTC
CDR3 protein: CASSHAGVSETQYF

J gene: TRBJ2-3
D gene: -
clone size: few
V gene: TRBV11-3
CDR3 DNA: TGTGCCAGCAGCTTAGAAAAGACCGGTACAGATACGCAGTATTTT
CDR3 protein: CASSLEKTGTDTQYF

J gene: TRBJ2-7
D gene: -
clone size: -
V gene: TRBV7-9
CDR3 DNA: TGTGCCAGCAGCTCCCCGACAGCTGCAAACTACGAGCAGTACTTC
CDR3 protein: CASSSPTAANYEQYF

J gene: TRBJ2-1
D gene: -
clone size: -
V gene: TRBV7-2
CDR3 DNA: TGTGCCAGCAGCTCCCGTCGGGGGACCCTTTACAATGAGCAGTTCTTC
CDR3 protein: CASSSRRGTLYNEQFF

J gene: TRBJ2-5
D gene: -
clone size: few
V gene: TRBV7-6
CDR3 DNA: TGTGCCAGCAGCTGGGAGGACCTCCAAGAGACCCAGTACTTC
CDR3 protein: CASSWEDLQETQYF

J gene: TRBJ1-2
D gene: -
clone size: -
V gene: TRBV2
CDR3 DNA: TGTGCCAGCAGTGAAACCGCCGGTAACTATGGCTACACCTTC
CDR3 protein: CASSETAGNYGYTF

J gene: TRBJ1-4
D gene: -
clone size: -
V gene: TRBV7-9
CDR3 DNA: TGTGCCAGCAGCTCCCAACCGACAGGCCGTAATGAAAAACTGTTTTTT
CDR3 protein: CASSSQPTGRNEKLFF

J gene: TRBJ1-6
D gene: -
clone size: -
V gene: TRBV15
CDR3 DNA: TGTGCCACCAGCCCCGGGACGTATAATTCACCCCTCCACTTT
CDR3 protein: CATSPGTYNSPLHF

J gene: TRBJ2-2
D gene: -
clone size: -
V gene: TRBV4-3
CDR3 DNA: TGCGCCAGCAGCCAAGATACAGCGGACTTGAACACCGGGGAGCTGTTTTTT
CDR3 protein: CASSQDTADLNTGELFF

J gene: TRBJ2-1
D gene: TRBD2
clone size: -
V gene: TRBV20-1
CDR3 DNA: TGCAGTGCTGTCTTGCGGGGGGGCCAGAATGAGCAGTTCTTC
CDR3 protein: CSAVLRGGQNEQFF

J gene: TRBJ1-2
D gene: -
clone size: -
V gene: TRBV10-3
CDR3 DNA: TGTGCCATCATGGAGGGCGCGAACTATGGCTACACCTTC
CDR3 protein: CAIMEGANYGYTF

J gene: TRBJ1-1
D gene: -
clone size: -
V gene: TRBV19
CDR3 DNA: TGTGCCAGTAGTATTCACATGAACACTGAAGCTTTCTTT
CDR3 protein: CASSIHMNTEAFF

J gene: TRBJ2-1
D gene: -
clone size: few
V gene: TRBV10-3
CDR3 DNA: TGTGCCATCAGTGCCAGGGGCTCCTACAATGAGCAGTTCTTC
CDR3 protein: CAISARGSYNEQFF

J gene: TRBJ1-1
D gene: -
clone size: few
V gene: TRBV12-3/TRBV12-4
CDR3 DNA: TGTGCCAGCAGTTTCTCGGATAAAAACACTGAAGCTTTCTTT
CDR3 protein: CASSFSDKNTEAFF

J gene: TRBJ2-2
D gene: TRBD2
clone size: few
V gene: TRBV7-7
CDR3 DNA: TGTGCTAGCACCCGGTGGGCTAGCGGGGGGCCGAACACCGGGGAGCTGTTTTTT
CDR3 protein: CASTRWASGGPNTGELFF

J gene: TRBJ2-1
D gene: -
clone size: -
V gene: TRBV5-5
CDR3 DNA: TGTGCCAGCAGCTTGCGAAGGGGCAATGAGCAGTTCTTC
CDR3 protein: CASSLRRGNEQFF

J gene: TRBJ2-7
D gene: -
clone size: -
V gene: TRBV25-1
CDR3 DNA: TGTGCCAGCAGGGGTCCAGATGGAGGGGACTCCTACGAGCAGTACTTC
CDR3 protein: CASRGPDGGDSYEQYF

J gene: TRBJ2-2
D gene: -
clone size: many
V gene: TRBV7-3
CDR3 DNA: TGTGCCAGCAGCGTCCTTGGAAGCACCGGGGAGCTGTTTTTT
CDR3 protein: CASSVLGSTGELFF

J gene: TRBJ1-1
D gene: -
clone size: -
V gene: TRBV4-2
CDR3 DNA: TGTGCCAGCAGCCAAGATGGGGCACACACACTCGAAGCTTTCTTT
CDR3 protein: CASSQDGAHTLEAFF

J gene: TRBJ2-1
D gene: -
clone size: few
V gene: TRBV4-3
CDR3 DNA: TGCGCCAGCAGTCCAGGGTATAGGAGCTCCTACAATGAGCAGTTCTTC
CDR3 protein: CASSPGYRSSYNEQFF

J gene: TRBJ1-1
D gene: TRBD1
clone size: many
V gene: TRBV7-8
CDR3 DNA: TGTGCCAGCAGCTTAGCTGGGACAGTGAACACTGAAGCTTTCTTT
CDR3 protein: CASSLAGTVNTEAFF

J gene: TRBJ1-1
D gene: -
clone size: -
V gene: TRBV7-6
CDR3 DNA: TGTGCCAGCAGCGCTACTCAGGGCTGGAACACTGAAGCTTTCTTT
CDR3 protein: CASSATQGWNTEAFF

J gene: TRBJ2-7
D gene: -
clone size: -
V gene: TRBV7-8
CDR3 DNA: TGTGCCAGCAGCTTAAGTGTCGGGCCTGGGTCTCAGTACTTC
CDR3 protein: CASSLSVGPGSQYF

J gene: TRBJ1-2
D gene: -
clone size: few
V gene: TRBV6-1
CDR3 DNA: TGTGCCAGCACTCTCTACGGGGGGGCGTTCGACTATGGCTACACCTTC
CDR3 protein: CASTLYGGAFDYGYTF

J gene: TRBJ1-1
D gene: -
clone size: -
V gene: TRBV19
CDR3 DNA: TGTGCCAGTAGTATAGATCTATCCGGGTTGAACACTGAAGCTTTCTTT
CDR3 protein: CASSIDLSGLNTEAFF

J gene: TRBJ2-1
D gene: -
clone size: many
V gene: TRBV7-3
CDR3 DNA: TGTGCCAGCAGCCACCCGGGGAATGAGCAGTTCTTC
CDR3 protein: CASSHPGNEQFF

J gene: TRBJ1-6
D gene: -
clone size: -
V gene: TRBV6-1
CDR3 DNA: TGTGCCAGCAGTCCCCCCGGACTGGGTTCACCCCTCCACTTT
CDR3 protein: CASSPPGLGSPLHF

J gene: TRBJ2-5
D gene: TRBD1
clone size: -
V gene: TRBV27
CDR3 DNA: TGTGCCAGCAGTCCTCAGGGGGCCAGGGTGGAGACCCAGTACTTC
CDR3 protein: CASSPQGARVETQYF

J gene: TRBJ2-1
D gene: -
clone size: few
V gene: TRBV6-1
CDR3 DNA: TGTGCCAGCGGGACTTTTCGGAACAATGAGCAGTTCTTC
CDR3 protein: CASGTFRNNEQFF

J gene: TRBJ1-5
D gene: -
clone size: -
V gene: TRBV19
CDR3 DNA: TGTGCCAGTAGTATCGGGGCAGGGGCGCCGAGTAGTAATCAGCCCCAGCATTTT
CDR3 protein: CASSIGAGAPSSNQPQHF

J gene: TRBJ2-2
D gene: -
clone size: few
V gene: TRBV6-2/TRBV6-3
CDR3 DNA: TGTGCCAGTGGTTCAACCGGGGAGCTGTTTTTT
CDR3 protein: CASGSTGELFF

J gene: TRBJ1-4
D gene: -
clone size: many
V gene: TRBV12-3/TRBV12-4
CDR3 DNA: TGTGCCAGCAGTTTAGGGGACACAGGCAGTCCCGAAAAACTGTTTTTT
CDR3 protein: CASSLGDTGSPEKLFF

J gene: TRBJ1-1
D gene: TRBD1
clone size: -
V gene: TRBV18
CDR3 DNA: TGTGCCAGCTCAAATTTGCCTTCCGGGACAGGCGAAATCTTGGTCTTT
CDR3 protein: CASSNLPSGTGEILVF

J gene: TRBJ2-2
D gene: -
clone size: -
V gene: TRBV11-2
CDR3 DNA: TGTGCCAGCAGCGCTTGGACCACCGGGGAGCTGTTTTTT
CDR3 protein: CASSAWTTGELFF

J gene: TRBJ2-6
D gene: -
clone size: many
V gene: TRBV7-9
CDR3 DNA: TGTGCCAGCCTGAGGAGCTCTGGGGCCAACGTCCTGACTTTC
CDR3 protein: CASLRSSGANVLTF

J gene: TRBJ2-7
D gene: -
clone size: -
V gene: TRBV6-5
CDR3 DNA: TGTGCCAGCAGTTACTACTCGCGGCGAGGCGACGAGCAGTACTTC
CDR3 protein: CASSYYSRRGDEQYF

J gene: TRBJ1-2
D gene: -
clone size: -
V gene: TRBV19
CDR3 DNA: TGTGCCAGTAGCGGCGATTCAGGGGATTACGGCTACACCTTC
CDR3 protein: CASSGDSGDYGYTF

J gene: TRBJ2-4
D gene: -
clone size: -
V gene: TRBV7-9
CDR3 DNA: TGTGCCAGCAGCTTAGCGTGGGACGGGGTAGCCAAAAACATTCAGTACTTC
CDR3 protein: CASSLAWDGVAKNIQYF

J gene: TRBJ2-3
D gene: TRBD2
clone size: few
V gene: TRBV4-2
CDR3 DNA: TGTGCCAGCAGCCAAGAACTAGCGGGGGGGCCTGTAAATACGCAGTATTTT
CDR3 protein: CASSQELAGGPVNTQYF